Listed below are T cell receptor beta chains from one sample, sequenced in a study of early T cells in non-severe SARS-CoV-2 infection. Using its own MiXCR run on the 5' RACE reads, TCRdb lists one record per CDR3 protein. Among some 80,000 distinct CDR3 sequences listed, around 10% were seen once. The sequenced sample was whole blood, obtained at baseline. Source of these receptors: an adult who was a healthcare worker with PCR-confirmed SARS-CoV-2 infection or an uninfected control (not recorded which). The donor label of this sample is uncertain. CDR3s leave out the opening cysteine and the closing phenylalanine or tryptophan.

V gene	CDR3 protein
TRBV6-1	ASSGRDRLNSPLH
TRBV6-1	ASSPKDHGDTDTQY
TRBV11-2	ASSFGTMGRIGQY
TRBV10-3	AISDPGWGNEQF
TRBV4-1	ASSHFSPGGGEQY
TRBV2	ASSVGTGGFGYT
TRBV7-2	ASSERKTGPETQY
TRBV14	ASSRGTSTEAF
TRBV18	ASSPNSRQGMGQPQH
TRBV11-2	ASSLARYTGELF
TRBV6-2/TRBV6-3	ASSSGTHYGYT
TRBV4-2	ASSPLPPGQDSYEQY
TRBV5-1	ASSFQGASGDEQY
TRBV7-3	ASSLMASGYNEQF
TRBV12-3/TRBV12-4	ASSLDRGGNQPQH
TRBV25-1	ASRALTNIQY